Only one count was recorded for the clone carrying this TCR beta chain. The antigen is not known. The sample comes from a study of cytomegalovirus exposure and HLA in healthy donors. Study-level results: Earlier findings revealed that most TCR beta V segments proved productive either about 90% or about 30% of the time.

Researchers ran the PCR with 60 Vbeta and 13 Jbeta primers. The repertoire was sequenced with immunoSEQ multiplex PCR; TCRdb's copy has only in-frame clones and lacks some. The table shows some 60,000 clones, with roughly four fifths occurring only once. Trimming took off 0 bases at V and 1 base at J, with 12 bases between the two ends. CDR3 length: 16 residues. Germline V gene sequence: CDR1 WNHNN, CDR2 SYGVQD (reference sequence). The genes are TRBV10-1 and TRBJ2-5, with D possibly being TRBD1 (8 bases). This clonotype was obtained from a human donor in good health. Sequenced material: PBMCs. Written as DNA, the CDR3 is TGCGCCAGCAGTGAGTCCGGGGGGACAGGCCAAGAGACCCAGTACTTC. Its protein product is CASSESGGTGQETQYF.